The sequence of this TCR beta chain was determined in a study of Ad26.COV2.S vaccination and SARS-CoV-2 variants. Study-level information: Each vaccinee took Ad26.COV2.S intramuscularly, once or twice 56 days apart.

Concerning this clone itself: Its antigen is as yet unknown.

Treatment reported: some 20 received Ad26.COV2.S at low or high dose, single or two shots; a few received placebo; per-sample allocation not given. Sampling occurred on day 63 after the first vaccine or placebo injection. Aged 18-55 years, donor was enrolled in Boston in 2020. Repertoires were generated with immunoSEQ multiplex PCR, while TCRdb's copy carries only in-frame clones and drops some. The sample shows some 350,000 clones, roughly nine tenths of them seen only once. Overall study results and limits: Vaccine recipients had higher spike-specific TCR breadth than placebo recipients. Assessments of TCR breadth and depth may have underestimated the total T cell responses.

In germline, CDR1 is SGHTA, CDR2 FQGNSA. The CDR3 is made up of 15 amino acids. The junction had 10 bases not matched to a gene; V was cut back by 3 bases and J by 7 bases. The rearrangement links TRBV7-2 to TRBJ2-3, with 7 bases aligning to TRBD1. The source material was peripheral blood, sampled in a trial of Ad26.COV2.S vaccine versus placebo. The origin of this receptor is a person aged 18-60 years who received the Ad26.COV2.S COVID-19 vaccine or a placebo. DNA of the CDR3: TGTGCCAGCAGCTTCACCGGGACAGAACTGAATACGCAGTATTTT. Protein: CASSFTGTELNTQYF.